The 3 T cell receptor beta chains below all came from one sample that was sequenced in a study of blood T cell repertoires in COVID-19. Sequencing used immunoSEQ multiplex PCR; TCRdb keeps in-frame clones, though not all of them. The sample contains 200,000 to 300,000 clones, about 85% of which appear only once. Input material: peripheral blood. The receptors were sampled from a man between 60 and 70 years old who had recovered from COVID-19.

This chain uses TRBV9 with TRBJ2-3; D perhaps matches TRBD2 (6 bases). The CDR3 has 14 residues. Germline CDR1 and CDR2: SGDLS and YYNGEE. V dropped 5 bases and J dropped 6 bases, with 16 bases sitting between them. DNA for the CDR3: TGTGCCAGCAGGGGAGCGGGCAGAACCGATACGCAGTATTTT. It is translated as CASRGAGRTDTQYF.

CDR3 region: CASSTTVSYEQYF. CDR3 DNA: TGTGCCAGCAGCACGACAGTCTCCTACGAGCAGTACTTC. V gene TRBV5-6 combines with J gene TRBJ2-7, with D possibly being TRBD1 (5 bases). Germline V CDR1 and CDR2: SGHDT, YYEEEE. The CDR3 contains 13 residues. V shed 4 bases and J shed 0 bases, with 8 bases lying between them.

This clone was found a few times. The chain links TRBV5-4 to TRBJ2-7, with D perhaps TRBD2 (6 bases). Germline loops: CDR1 SGHNT, CDR2 YYREEE (reference sequence). V was pared by 4 bases and J by 6 bases, with 20 bases between. The CDR3 contains 15 residues. Here the CDR3 reads CASSRGSGAGFEQYF. The CDR3 nucleotides are TGTGCCAGCAGCCGGGGGAGCGGCGCGGGTTTCGAGCAGTACTTC.